This record looks at one TCR beta chain sequence and its context. Produced via immunoSEQ multiplex PCR; TCRdb's table is partial and in-frame only. The top ten hold 0.8% to 1% of the sample, which has hundreds of thousands of clones, 70% to 90% seen once. V was cut by 5 bases and J by 2 bases, with 17 bases left in between. Looked up from germline, CDR1 is SGHAT and CDR2 is FQNNGV. The CDR3 is made up of 16 amino acids. This sample is part of a study of blood T cell repertoires in COVID-19. Study-wide context: Samples of COVID-19 (acute and convalescent) were obtained from the United States, Italy and Spain.

The chain employs TRBV11-2 and TRBJ2-3; no firm D call. Sequenced input: peripheral blood. The sequence was obtained from a man aged 18-30 years with COVID-19, enrolled during active disease. The CDR3 nucleotides are TGTGCCAGCAGCACCCCGCCTTTTAGTCCCACAGATACGCAGTATTTT. Its translation: CASSTPPFSPTDTQYF.